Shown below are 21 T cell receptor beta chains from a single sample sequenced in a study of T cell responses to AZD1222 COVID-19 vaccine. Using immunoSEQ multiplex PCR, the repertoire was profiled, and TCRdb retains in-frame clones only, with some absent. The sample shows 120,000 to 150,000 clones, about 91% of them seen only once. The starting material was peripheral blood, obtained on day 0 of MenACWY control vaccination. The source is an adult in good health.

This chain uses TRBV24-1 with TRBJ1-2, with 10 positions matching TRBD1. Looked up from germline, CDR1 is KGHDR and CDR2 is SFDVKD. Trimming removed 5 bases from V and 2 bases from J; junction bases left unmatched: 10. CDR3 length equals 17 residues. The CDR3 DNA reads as TGTGCCACCAGTGGCTACCGGGACAGGGGCCTAAACTATGGCTACACCTTC. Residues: CATSGYRDRGLNYGYTF.

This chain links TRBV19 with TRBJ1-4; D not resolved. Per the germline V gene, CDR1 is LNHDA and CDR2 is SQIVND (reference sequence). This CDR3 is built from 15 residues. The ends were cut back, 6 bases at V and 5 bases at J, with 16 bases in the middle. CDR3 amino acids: CASSPRAPWNEKLFF. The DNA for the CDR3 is TGTGCCAGTAGCCCTCGGGCACCATGGAATGAAAAACTGTTTTTT.

CDR3 region: CASSPGSRETQYF. The CDR3 DNA follows: TGTGCCAGCTCACCGGGGTCCAGAGAGACCCAGTACTTC. V is TRBV18 and J is TRBJ2-5, with D unclear. CDR3 length: 13 residues. Germline V gene data show CDR1 as KGHSH and CDR2 as LQKENI. V was pared by 3 bases and J by 4 bases, with 9 bases between. Combining the CDR3 with reference TRBV18 and TRBJ2-5 gives the whole variable domain NAGVMQNPRHLVRRRGQEARLRCSPMKGHSHVYWYRQLPEEGLKFMVYLQKENIIDESGMPKERFSAEFPKEGPSILRIQQVVRGDSAAYFCASSPGSRETQYFGPGTRLLVL.

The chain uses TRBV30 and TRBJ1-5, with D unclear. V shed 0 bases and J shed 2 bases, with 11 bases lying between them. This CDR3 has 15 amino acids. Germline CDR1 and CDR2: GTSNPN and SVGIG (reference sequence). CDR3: CAWSVRSLGNQPQHF. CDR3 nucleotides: TGTGCCTGGAGTGTCCGGAGTTTAGGCAATCAGCCCCAGCATTTT.

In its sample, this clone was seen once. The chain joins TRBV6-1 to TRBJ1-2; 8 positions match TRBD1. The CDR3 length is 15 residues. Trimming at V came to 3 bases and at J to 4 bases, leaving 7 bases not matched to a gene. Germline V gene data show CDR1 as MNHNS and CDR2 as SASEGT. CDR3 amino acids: CASSESTGGGYGYTF. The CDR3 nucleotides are TGTGCCAGCAGTGAGTCCACAGGGGGTGGCTATGGCTACACCTTC.

CDR3 sequence reads: CASSLDRGGYGYTF. CDR3 sequence (DNA): TGTGCCAGCAGTTTAGACAGGGGAGGCTATGGCTACACCTTC. The V call is TRBV27, the J call TRBJ1-2; TRBD1 agrees at 8 bases. The CDR3 sequence is 14 residues long. Germline V gene data show CDR1 as MNHEY and CDR2 as SMNVEV (reference sequence). V was pared by 2 bases and J by 4 bases, with 3 bases of the junction left unmatched.

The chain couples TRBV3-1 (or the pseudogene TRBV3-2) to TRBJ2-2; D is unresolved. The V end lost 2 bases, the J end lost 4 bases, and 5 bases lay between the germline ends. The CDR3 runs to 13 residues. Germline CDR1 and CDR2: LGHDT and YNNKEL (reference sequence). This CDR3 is CASSQHGTGELFF. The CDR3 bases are TGTGCCAGCAGCCAACACGGCACCGGGGAGCTGTTTTTT.

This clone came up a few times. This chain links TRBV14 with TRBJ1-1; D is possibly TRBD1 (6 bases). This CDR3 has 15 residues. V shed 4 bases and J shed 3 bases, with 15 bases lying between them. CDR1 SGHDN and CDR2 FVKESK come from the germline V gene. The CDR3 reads CASSPRQVGYTEAFF. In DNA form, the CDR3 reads TGTGCCAGCAGCCCAAGACAGGTTGGGTACACTGAAGCTTTCTTT. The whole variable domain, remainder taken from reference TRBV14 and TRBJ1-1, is EAGVTQFPSHSVIEKGQTVTLRCDPISGHDNLYWYRRVMGKEIKFLLHFVKESKQDESGMPNNRFLAERTGGTYSTLKVQPAELEDSGVYFCASSPRQVGYTEAFFGQGTRLTVV.

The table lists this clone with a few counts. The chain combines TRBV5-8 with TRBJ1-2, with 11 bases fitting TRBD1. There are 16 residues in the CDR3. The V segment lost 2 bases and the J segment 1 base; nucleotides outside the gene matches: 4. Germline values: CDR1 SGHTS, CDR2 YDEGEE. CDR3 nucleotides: TGTGCCAGCAGCTTCTTCGGGACAGGGGGTAACTATGGCTACACCTTC. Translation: CASSFFGTGGNYGYTF.

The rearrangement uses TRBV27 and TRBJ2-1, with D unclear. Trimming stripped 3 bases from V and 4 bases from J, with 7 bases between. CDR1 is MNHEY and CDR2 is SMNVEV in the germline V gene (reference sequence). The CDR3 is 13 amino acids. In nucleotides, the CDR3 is TGTGCCAGCAGTTTGTCCAGGTACAATGAGCAGTTCTTC. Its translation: CASSLSRYNEQFF.

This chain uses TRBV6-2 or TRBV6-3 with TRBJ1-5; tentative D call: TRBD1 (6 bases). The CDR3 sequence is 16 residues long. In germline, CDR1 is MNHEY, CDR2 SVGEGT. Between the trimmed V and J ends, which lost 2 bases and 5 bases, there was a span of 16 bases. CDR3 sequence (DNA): TGTGCCAGCAGTTACGTTACCATCGGGGGCGATCAGCCCCAGCATTTT. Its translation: CASSYVTIGGDQPQHF.

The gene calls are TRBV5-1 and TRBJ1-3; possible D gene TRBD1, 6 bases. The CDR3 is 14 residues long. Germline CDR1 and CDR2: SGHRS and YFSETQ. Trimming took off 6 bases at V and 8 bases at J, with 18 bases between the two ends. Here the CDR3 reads CASTRNNRADTIYF. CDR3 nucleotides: TGCGCCAGCACCCGTAACAACAGGGCGGACACCATATATTTT.

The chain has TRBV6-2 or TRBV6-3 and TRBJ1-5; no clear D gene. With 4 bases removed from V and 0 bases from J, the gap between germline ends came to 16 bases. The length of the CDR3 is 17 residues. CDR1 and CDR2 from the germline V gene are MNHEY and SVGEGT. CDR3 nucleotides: TGTGCCAGCAGTTCCGTGACCAGGAGATATAGCAATCAGCCCCAGCATTTT. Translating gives CASSSVTRRYSNQPQHF.

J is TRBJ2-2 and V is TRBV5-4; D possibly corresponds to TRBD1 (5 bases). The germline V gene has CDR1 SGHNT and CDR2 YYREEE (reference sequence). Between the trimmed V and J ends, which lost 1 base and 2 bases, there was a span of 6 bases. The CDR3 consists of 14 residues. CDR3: CASSLRGNTGELFF. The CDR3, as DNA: TGTGCCAGCAGCTTGAGGGGAAACACCGGGGAGCTGTTTTTT. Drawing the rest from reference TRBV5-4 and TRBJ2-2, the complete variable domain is ETGVTQSPTHLIKTRGQQVTLRCSSQSGHNTVSWYQQALGQGPQFIFQYYREEENGRGNFPPRFSGLQFPNYSSELNVNALELDDSALYLCASSLRGNTGELFFGEGSRLTVL.

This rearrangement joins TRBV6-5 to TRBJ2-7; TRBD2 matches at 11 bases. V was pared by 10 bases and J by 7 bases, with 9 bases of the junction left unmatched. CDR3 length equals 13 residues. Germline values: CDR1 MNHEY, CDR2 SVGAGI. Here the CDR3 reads CATDLAGGREQYF. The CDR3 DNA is TGTGCCACCGATTTAGCGGGAGGGCGGGAGCAGTACTTC.

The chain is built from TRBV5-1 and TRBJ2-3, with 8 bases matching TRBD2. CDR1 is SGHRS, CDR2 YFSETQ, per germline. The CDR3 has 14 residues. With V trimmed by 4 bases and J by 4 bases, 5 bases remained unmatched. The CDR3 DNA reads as TGCGCCAGCAGCCCCGGGAGGGGGTCAGATACGCAGTATTTT. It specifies CASSPGRGSDTQYF.

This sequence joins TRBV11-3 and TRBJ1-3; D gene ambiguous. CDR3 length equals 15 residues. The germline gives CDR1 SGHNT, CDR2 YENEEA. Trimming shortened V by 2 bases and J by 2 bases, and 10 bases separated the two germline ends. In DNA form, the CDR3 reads TGTGCCAGCAGCTTACGACGCTTAACTGGAAACACCATATATTTT. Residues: CASSLRRLTGNTIYF. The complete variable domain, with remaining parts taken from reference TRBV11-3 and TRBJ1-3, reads EAGVVQSPRYKIIEKKQPVAFWCNPISGHNTLYWYLQNLGQGPELLIRYENEEAVDDSQLPKDRFSAERLKGVDSTLKIQPAELGDSAVYLCASSLRRLTGNTIYFGEGSWLTVV.

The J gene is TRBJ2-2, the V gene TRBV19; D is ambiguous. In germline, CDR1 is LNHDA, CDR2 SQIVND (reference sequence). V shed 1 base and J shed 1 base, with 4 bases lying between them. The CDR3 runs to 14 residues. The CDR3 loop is CASSIALNTGELFF. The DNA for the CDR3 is TGTGCCAGTAGTATAGCCCTGAACACCGGGGAGCTGTTTTTT. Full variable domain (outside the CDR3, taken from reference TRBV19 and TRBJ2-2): DGGITQSPKYLFRKEGQNVTLSCEQNLNHDAMYWYRQDPGQGLRLIYYSQIVNDFQKGDIAEGYSVSREKKESFPLTVTSAQKNPTAFYLCASSIALNTGELFFGEGSRLTVL.

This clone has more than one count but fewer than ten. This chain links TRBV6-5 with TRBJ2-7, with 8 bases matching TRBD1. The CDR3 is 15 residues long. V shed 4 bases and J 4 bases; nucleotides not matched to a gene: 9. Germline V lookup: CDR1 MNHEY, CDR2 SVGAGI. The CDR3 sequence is CASSSYPGGAYEQYF. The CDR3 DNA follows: TGTGCCAGCAGTTCTTATCCAGGGGGCGCGTACGAGCAGTACTTC.

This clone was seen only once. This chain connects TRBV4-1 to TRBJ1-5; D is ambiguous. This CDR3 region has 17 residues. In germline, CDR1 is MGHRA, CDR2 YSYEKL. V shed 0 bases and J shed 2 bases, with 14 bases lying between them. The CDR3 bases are TGCGCCAGCAGCCAAGAAGGCGGCGGGTTGGGCAATCAGCCCCAGCATTTT. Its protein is CASSQEGGGLGNQPQHF.

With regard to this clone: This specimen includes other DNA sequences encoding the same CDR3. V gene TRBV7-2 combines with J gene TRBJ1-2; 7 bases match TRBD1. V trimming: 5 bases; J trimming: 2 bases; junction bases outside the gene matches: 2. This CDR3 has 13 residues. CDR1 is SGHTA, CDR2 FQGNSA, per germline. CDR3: CASSPGQNYGYTF. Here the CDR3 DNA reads TGTGCCAGCAGCCCGGGACAGAACTATGGCTACACCTTC.